The 20 T cell receptor beta chains below come from one sample, sequenced in a study of T cell repertoires in cytomegalovirus infection. These receptors' antigens are unknown. TCRdb re-called the reads through MiXCR, storing one row per CDR3 protein. The table includes roughly 860,000 distinct CDR3 sequences, 32% detected once. Sequencing used cultured CD8+ T cells from PBMCs, obtained from culture after CMV antigen stimulation. These receptors originate from a human donor in good health (CMV status not recorded). Some clones in this sample may be carry-over from other donors' samples.

V is TRBV7-4 and J is TRBJ2-5; D ambiguous. Germline V gene data show CDR1 as SGHVT and CDR2 as SQSDAQ. Trimming removed 8 bases from V and 4 bases from J, with 8 bases in between. This CDR3 has 11 residues. The CDR3 bases are TGTGCCAGCTGGTCCCTAGAGACCCAGTACTTC. This translates into CASWSLETQYF.

This clonotype has at least ten counts. Sequence at one end of the junction differs from germline and may be a read error. The gene calls are TRBV27 and TRBJ1-1; D not resolved. CDR1 and CDR2 from the germline V gene are MNHEY and SMNVEV (reference sequence). There are 12 residues in the CDR3. The CDR3 here is CASSPPNTEAFF. The CDR3 DNA reads as TGCGCCAGCAGCCCTCCCAACACTGAAGCTTTCTTT.

Only a few counts were recorded for this clonotype. This sequence joins TRBV6-8 and TRBJ1-1; TRBD1 matches 8 bases. The CDR3 spans 14 residues. Per the germline V gene, CDR1 is MNHGY and CDR2 is SAAAGT. V lost 4 bases, J lost 11 bases, and 12 bases stayed unmatched. CDR3 loop: CASSSGQGLDSAFF. In DNA, the CDR3 is TGTGCCAGCAGTTCCGGACAGGGTTTAGACAGCGCTTTCTTT.

This clonotype was found a few times. V gene TRBV12-3 or TRBV12-4 combines with J gene TRBJ2-4, with D hard to call. There are 11 residues in the CDR3. V gave up 5 bases and J gave up 13 bases, with 12 bases separating them. The CDR3 bases are TGTGCCAGCAGTCCGTCGTGGCTGCAGTACTTC. Protein sequence: CASSPSWLQYF.

This clonotype was counted between two and nine times. The V and J genes are TRBV7-9 and TRBJ1-1, with D perhaps TRBD1 (6 bases). This CDR3 is 14 amino acids long. Per the germline V gene, CDR1 is SEHNR and CDR2 is FQNEAQ (reference sequence). Trimming took off 10 bases at V and 2 bases at J, with 17 bases between the two ends. For the CDR3, the DNA is TGTGCCACCCTAGTACGGGGGCATAACACTGAAGCTTTCTTT. Translation gives CATLVRGHNTEAFF.

The V gene is TRBV6-5, the J gene TRBJ1-2; TRBD1 matches at 8 bases. This CDR3 is built from 13 residues. Germline V gives CDR1 MNHEY, CDR2 SVGAGI. The V and J ends lost 7 bases and 8 bases, in that order; junction bases with no gene match: 9. The CDR3 region is CASIPGGRGGYTF. The CDR3 region has the DNA TGTGCCAGCATCCCAGGGGGCAGGGGAGGCTACACCTTC.

The chain employs TRBV7-6 and TRBJ2-2; TRBD1 aligns across 9 bases. The V segment lost 3 bases and the J segment 0 bases; nucleotides outside the gene matches: 11. CDR1 is SGHVS and CDR2 is FNYEAQ in the germline V gene. CDR3 length equals 19 residues. CDR3 amino acids: CASSLTLPGQGPNTGELFF. In nucleotides, the CDR3 is TGTGCCAGCAGCTTGACCCTCCCGGGACAGGGACCGAACACCGGGGAGCTGTTTTTT.

The sample holds many counts of this clonotype. The V and J genes are TRBV7-6 and TRBJ2-1; 8 bases agree with TRBD1. The V segment lost 1 base and the J segment 9 bases; nucleotides outside the gene matches: 11. Germline V gene lookup returns CDR1 SGHVS and CDR2 FNYEAQ. The CDR3 is 16 amino acids. In nucleotides, the CDR3 is TGTGCCAGCAGCTTAGGAGCCGGGACAGGACCAGCTGAGCAGTTCTTC. Amino acids: CASSLGAGTGPAEQFF. Full variable domain (rest looked up from reference TRBV7-6 and TRBJ2-1): GAGVSQSPRYKVTKRGQDVALRCDPISGHVSLYWYRQALGQGPEFLTYFNYEAQQDKSGLPNDRFSAERPEGSISTLTIQRTEQRDSAMYRCASSLGAGTGPAEQFFGPGTRLTVL.

The chain joins TRBV10-3 to TRBJ2-6; D unresolved. CDR1 ENHRY and CDR2 SYGVKD come from the germline V gene. This CDR3 region has 17 residues. V lost 6 bases, J lost 0 bases, and 15 bases lay in between. CDR3 nucleotides: TGTGCCATCAGAGAACAGAGTACCAGCTCTGGGGCCAACGTCCTGACTTTC. Translated, it gives CAIREQSTSSGANVLTF.

The chain carries TRBV28 and TRBJ1-1; TRBD1 aligns across 7 bases. Germline V gene lookup returns CDR1 MDHEN and CDR2 SYDVKM. Germline trimming cut 7 bases from V and 0 bases from J; bases unmatched to any gene: 26. This CDR3 has 21 amino acids. This chain's CDR3 is CASTPKTLRTGAGPLNTEAFF. CDR3 bases: TGTGCCAGCACCCCAAAAACCTTAAGAACAGGGGCCGGTCCGCTGAACACTGAAGCTTTCTTT.

This clonotype has only one observation. The J gene is TRBJ1-6, the V gene TRBV5-4; TRBD1 matches 7 bases. The germline V gene has CDR1 SGHNT and CDR2 YYREEE (reference sequence). The CDR3 sequence is 19 residues long. Unmatched junction bases numbered 18, after V lost 0 bases and J lost 9 bases. Written as DNA, the CDR3 is TGTGCCAGCAGCTTGGCGGCCCCAGAAGGGGGCGAGATTTTTTCACCCCTCCACTTT. Translation gives CASSLAAPEGGEIFSPLHF. Combining the CDR3 with reference TRBV5-4 and TRBJ1-6 gives the whole variable domain ETGVTQSPTHLIKTRGQQVTLRCSSQSGHNTVSWYQQALGQGPQFIFQYYREEENGRGNFPPRFSGLQFPNYSSELNVNALELDDSALYLCASSLAAPEGGEIFSPLHFGNGTRLTVT.

The chain is built from TRBV20-1 and TRBJ2-5; D is uncertain. The germline gives CDR1 DFQATT, CDR2 SNEGSKA (reference sequence). The CDR3 is made up of 9 amino acids. Here the CDR3 reads CRAGETQYF. The CDR3 coding sequence is TGCAGGGCCGGAGAGACCCAGTACTTC.

This clonotype was counted a few times. CDR3 coding DNA: TGTGCCAGCAGTAGCGGACTCTACGAGCAGTACTTC. Its translation is CASSSGLYEQYF. The rearrangement joins TRBV27 to TRBJ2-7; tentative D call: TRBD2 (5 bases). The CDR3 length is 12 residues. V was clipped by 5 bases and J by 3 bases, with 8 bases between them. The V gene's germline CDR1 is MNHEY and CDR2 SMNVEV (reference sequence).

This clonotype was seen only a few times. J is TRBJ1-5 and V is TRBV27; the D is unclear. Germline CDR1 MNHEY, CDR2 SMNVEV (reference sequence). With 3 bases removed from V and 10 bases from J, the gap between germline ends came to 13 bases. CDR3 length: 13 residues. The CDR3 loop reads CASSLGFAKPQHF. In nucleotides, the CDR3 is TGTGCCAGCAGTTTGGGGTTTGCGAAACCCCAGCATTTT.

Written as DNA, the CDR3 is TGTGCCAGTAGGACAGGGGGGGAACAAGAAGCTTTCTTT. This sequence encodes CASRTGGEQEAFF. The chain carries TRBV19 and TRBJ1-1; 9 bases align to TRBD1. V trimming: 6 bases; J trimming: 8 bases; junction bases outside the gene matches: 7. The CDR3 covers 13 residues. Per the germline V gene, CDR1 is LNHDA and CDR2 is SQIVND (reference sequence).

The rearrangement uses TRBV7-9 and TRBJ2-6; 7 bases are shared with TRBD1. The germline gives CDR1 SEHNR, CDR2 FQNEAQ (reference sequence). The CDR3 spans 16 residues. The ends lost 4 bases at V and 2 bases at J; junction bases unmatched: 5. The DNA of the CDR3 is TGTGCCAGCAGCTCCACAGGGGTCGCTGGGGCCAACGTCCTGACTTTC. This codes for CASSSTGVAGANVLTF.

The chain recombines TRBV6-5 with TRBJ1-1, with D tentatively TRBD1 (6 bases). The germline V gene has CDR1 MNHEY and CDR2 SVGAGI. The CDR3 covers 18 residues. V was pared by 2 bases and J by 0 bases, with 19 bases between. The CDR3 protein is CASSYLGAGANMNTEAFF. The CDR3 DNA is TGTGCCAGCAGTTACCTCGGGGCAGGGGCTAACATGAACACTGAAGCTTTCTTT.

The table lists this clonotype with many counts. This sequence joins TRBV7-2 and TRBJ2-7; no clear D gene. Germline V gene lookup returns CDR1 SGHTA and CDR2 FQGNSA. The CDR3 is 13 residues long. V gave up 1 base and J gave up 2 bases, with 6 bases separating them. The CDR3: CASSLGAPYEQYV. The CDR3 nucleotides are TGTGCCAGCAGCTTAGGGGCCCCCTACGAGCAGTACGTC.

About this clonotype itself: This is likely a read error, given that the CDR3 carries no conserved phenylalanine or tryptophan at its end. This chain joins TRBV27 and TRBJ1-5; D possibly corresponds to TRBD1 (5 bases). Trimming cost V 4 bases and J 1 base, with 17 bases left between them. The CDR3 sequence is 17 residues long. Germline V gene data show CDR1 as MNHEY and CDR2 as SMNVEV (reference sequence). CDR3 in DNA: TGTGCCAGCAGTTCCCGGAACGGGGGACGGAGCAATCAGCCCCAGCATTCT. This sequence encodes CASSSRNGGRSNQPQHS.

V is TRBV4-3 and J is TRBJ1-1; the D is unclear. This CDR3 has 15 amino acids. CDR1 and CDR2 from the germline V gene are LGHNA and YSLEER. The V and J ends lost 1 base and 1 base respectively, with 10 bases between them. The chain's CDR3 is CASSQGFAANTEAFF. CDR3 bases: TGCGCCAGCAGCCAAGGTTTCGCCGCGAACACTGAAGCTTTCTTT.